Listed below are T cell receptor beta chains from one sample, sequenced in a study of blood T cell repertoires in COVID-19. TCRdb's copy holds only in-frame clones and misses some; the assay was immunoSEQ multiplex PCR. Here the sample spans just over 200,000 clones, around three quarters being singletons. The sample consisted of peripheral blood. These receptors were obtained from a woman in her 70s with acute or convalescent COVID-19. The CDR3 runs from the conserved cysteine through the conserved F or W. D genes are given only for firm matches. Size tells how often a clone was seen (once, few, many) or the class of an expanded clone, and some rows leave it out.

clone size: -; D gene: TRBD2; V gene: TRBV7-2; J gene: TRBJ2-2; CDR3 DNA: TGTGCCAGCAGCCCAGTAGCGGGAGTCACCACCGGGGAGCTGTTTTTT; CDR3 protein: CASSPVAGVTTGELFF
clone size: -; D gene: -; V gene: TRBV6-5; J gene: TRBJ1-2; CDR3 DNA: TGTGCCAGCAGTTACGGAGGGGTCGGCTACACCTTC; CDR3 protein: CASSYGGVGYTF
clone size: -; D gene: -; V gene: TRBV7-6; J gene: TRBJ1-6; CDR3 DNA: TGTGCCAGCAGCTTAGCCCCCCAGGGGTCCTATTCACCCCTCCACTTT; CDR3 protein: CASSLAPQGSYSPLHF
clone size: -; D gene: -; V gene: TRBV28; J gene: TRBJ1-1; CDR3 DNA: TGTGCCAGCTCTGAGGGCACTGAAGCTTTCTTT; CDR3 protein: CASSEGTEAFF
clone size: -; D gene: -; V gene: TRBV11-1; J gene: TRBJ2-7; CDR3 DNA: TGTGCCAGCAGCTTAGCCCCAGGGCTAGGCGGATACGAGCAGTACTTC; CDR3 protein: CASSLAPGLGGYEQYF
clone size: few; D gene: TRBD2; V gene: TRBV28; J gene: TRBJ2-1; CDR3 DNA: TGTGCCAGCAGTTCGCCTAGCGGGAATACCTACAATGAGCAGTTCTTC; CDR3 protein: CASSSPSGNTYNEQFF
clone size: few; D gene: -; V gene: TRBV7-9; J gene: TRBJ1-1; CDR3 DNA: TGTGCCAGCAGCTTCACCCGAGGGGGGAACACTGAAGCTTTCTTT; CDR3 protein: CASSFTRGGNTEAFF
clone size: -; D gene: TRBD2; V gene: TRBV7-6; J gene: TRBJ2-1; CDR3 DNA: TGTGCCAGCAGCTTAGGCCTAATAGCGGGAGGGTTTAATGAGCAGTTCTTC; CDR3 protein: CASSLGLIAGGFNEQFF
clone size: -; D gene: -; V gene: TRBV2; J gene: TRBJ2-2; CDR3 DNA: TGTGCCAGCAGTGAGGACACGAACACCGGGGAGCTGTTTTTT; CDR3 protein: CASSEDTNTGELFF
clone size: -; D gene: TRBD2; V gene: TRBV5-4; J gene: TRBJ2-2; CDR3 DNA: TGTGCCAGCAGTCGGACTAGCGGCACCGGGGAGCTGTTTTTT; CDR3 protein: CASSRTSGTGELFF
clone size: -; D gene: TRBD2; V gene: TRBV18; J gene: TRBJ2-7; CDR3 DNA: TGTGCCAGCTCACCTGGGACTAGCAGGGAGCAGTACTTC; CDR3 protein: CASSPGTSREQYF
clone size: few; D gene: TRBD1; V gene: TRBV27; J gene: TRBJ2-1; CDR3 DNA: TGTGCCAGCAGTTCTGACAGGGCGAGCTACAATGAGCAGTTCTTC; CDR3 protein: CASSSDRASYNEQFF
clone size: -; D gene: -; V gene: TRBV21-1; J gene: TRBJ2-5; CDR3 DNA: TGTGCCAGCAGCAAAGAGCGGGGTGGGGGGTCACCTCAAGAGACCCAGTACTTC; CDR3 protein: CASSKERGGGSPQETQYF
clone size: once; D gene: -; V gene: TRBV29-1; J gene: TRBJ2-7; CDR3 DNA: TGCAGCGCATTAGACGGGAGCTCCTACGAGCAGTACTTC; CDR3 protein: CSALDGSSYEQYF
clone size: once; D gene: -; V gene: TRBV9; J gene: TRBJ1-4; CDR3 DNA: TGTGCCAGCAGCGTAGCCCAGGACTTTAATGAAAAACTGTTTTTT; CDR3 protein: CASSVAQDFNEKLFF
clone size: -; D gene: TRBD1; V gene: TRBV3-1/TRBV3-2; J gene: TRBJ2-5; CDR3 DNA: TGTGCCAGCAGCCAATCGGACAGGGGTCCCCAAGAGACCCAGTACTTC; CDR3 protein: CASSQSDRGPQETQYF
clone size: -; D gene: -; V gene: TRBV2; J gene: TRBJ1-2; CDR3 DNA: TGTGCCAGCAGTGAAGGGGGAGGGAATAGGAGTGGCTACACCTTC; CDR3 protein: CASSEGGGNRSGYTF
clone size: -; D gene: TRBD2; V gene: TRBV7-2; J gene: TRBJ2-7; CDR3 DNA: TGTGCCAGCAGCTTAGGACTAGCGGGGACCTACGAGCAGTACTTC; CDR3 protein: CASSLGLAGTYEQYF
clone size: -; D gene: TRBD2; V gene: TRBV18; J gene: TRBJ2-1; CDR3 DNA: TGTGCCAGCTCACCATTTAGCGGGACCATCTTCAATGAGCAGTTCTTC; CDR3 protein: CASSPFSGTIFNEQFF
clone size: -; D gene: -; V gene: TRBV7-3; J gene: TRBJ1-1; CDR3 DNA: TGTGCCAGCAGCTTAACCGGGACATACTTGAACACTGAAGCTTTCTTT; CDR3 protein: CASSLTGTYLNTEAFF